The present T cell receptor (beta chain) was sequenced within a study of CD8+ T cells in alopecia areata. Turning to the study itself: In an open-label trial, patients got 5 to 10 mg tofacitinib twice daily. Scoring treated patients' severity relied on the percentage of scalp area affected. Broader study findings: Scalp and blood retained many expanded lesional clones during tofacitinib.

RNA extraction was followed by reverse transcription into cDNA, which acted as the sequencing template. Clones were sequenced by immunoSEQ multiplex PCR, and TCRdb holds only the in-frame ones, with some missing. Of some 120,000 clones in the sample, roughly 55% were seen once. This CDR3 has 15 residues. Looked up from germline, CDR1 is GTSNPN and CDR2 is SVGIG (reference sequence). V shed 3 bases, J shed 3 bases, and the junction held 7 bases outside the gene matches. Stated treatment: oral pan-JAK inhibitor, 5-10 mg twice daily. On this clone: The antigen is unknown.

This sample comprised CD4+ T cells sorted from blood, obtained at week 4, from a patient treated with tofacitinib. This TCR came from a human donor with alopecia areata. The chain carries TRBV30 and TRBJ1-1; 10 bases are shared with TRBD1. CDR3 DNA: TGTGCCTGGAGATTGGACAGGGGGTGGGACACTGAAGCTTTCTTT. Protein sequence: CAWRLDRGWDTEAFF.